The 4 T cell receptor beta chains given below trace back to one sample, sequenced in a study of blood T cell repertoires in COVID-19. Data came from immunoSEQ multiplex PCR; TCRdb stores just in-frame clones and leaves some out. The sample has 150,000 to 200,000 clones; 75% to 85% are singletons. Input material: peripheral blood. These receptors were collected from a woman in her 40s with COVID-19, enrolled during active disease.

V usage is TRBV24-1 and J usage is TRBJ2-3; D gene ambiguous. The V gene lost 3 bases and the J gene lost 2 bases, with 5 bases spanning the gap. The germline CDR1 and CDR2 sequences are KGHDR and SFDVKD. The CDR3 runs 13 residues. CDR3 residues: CATSDPVTDTQYF. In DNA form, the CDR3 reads TGTGCCACCAGTGATCCCGTCACAGATACGCAGTATTTT.

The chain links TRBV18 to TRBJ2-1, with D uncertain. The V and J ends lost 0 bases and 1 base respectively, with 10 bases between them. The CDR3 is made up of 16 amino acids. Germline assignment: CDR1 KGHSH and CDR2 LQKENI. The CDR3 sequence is CASSPPAPLSYNEQFF. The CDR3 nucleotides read TGTGCCAGCTCACCACCGGCACCGCTGTCCTACAATGAGCAGTTCTTC.

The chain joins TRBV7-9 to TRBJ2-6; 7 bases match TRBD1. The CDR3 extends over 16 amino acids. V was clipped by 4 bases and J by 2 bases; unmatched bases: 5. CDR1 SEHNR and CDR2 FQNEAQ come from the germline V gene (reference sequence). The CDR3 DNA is TGTGCCAGCAGCTCCTTCAGGGGGACTGGGGCCAACGTCCTGACTTTC. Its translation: CASSSFRGTGANVLTF.

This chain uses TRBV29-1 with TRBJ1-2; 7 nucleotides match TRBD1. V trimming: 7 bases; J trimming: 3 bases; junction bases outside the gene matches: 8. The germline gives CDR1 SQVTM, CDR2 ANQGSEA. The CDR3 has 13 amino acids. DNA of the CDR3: TGCAGCGCAAAGACAGGGCCTTACTATGGCTACACCTTC. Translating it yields CSAKTGPYYGYTF.